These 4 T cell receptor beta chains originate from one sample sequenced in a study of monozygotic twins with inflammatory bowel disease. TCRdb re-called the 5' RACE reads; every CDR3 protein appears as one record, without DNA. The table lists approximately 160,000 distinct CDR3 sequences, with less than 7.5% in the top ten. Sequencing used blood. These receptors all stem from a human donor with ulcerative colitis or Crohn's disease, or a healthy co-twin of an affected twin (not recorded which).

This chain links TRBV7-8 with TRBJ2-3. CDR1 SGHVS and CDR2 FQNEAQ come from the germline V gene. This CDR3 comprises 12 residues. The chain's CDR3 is CASSRVIDTQYF.

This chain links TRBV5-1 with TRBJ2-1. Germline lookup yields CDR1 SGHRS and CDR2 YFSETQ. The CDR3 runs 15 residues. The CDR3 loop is CASRIEGSSYNEQFF. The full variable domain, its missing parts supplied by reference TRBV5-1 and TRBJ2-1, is KAGVTQTPRYLIKTRGQQVTLSCSPISGHRSVSWYQQTPGQGLQFLFEYFSETQRNKGNFPGRFSGRQFSNSRSEMNVSTLELGDSALYLCASRIEGSSYNEQFFGPGTRLTVL.

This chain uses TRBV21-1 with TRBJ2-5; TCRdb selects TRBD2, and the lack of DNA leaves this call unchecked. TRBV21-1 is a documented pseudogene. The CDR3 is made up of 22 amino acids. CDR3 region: CASSKVRPGSHRPLAEQETQYF.

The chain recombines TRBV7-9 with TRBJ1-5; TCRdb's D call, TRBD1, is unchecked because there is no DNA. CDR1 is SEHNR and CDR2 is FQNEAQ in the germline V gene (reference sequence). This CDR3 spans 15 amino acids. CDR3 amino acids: CASSPGTGGYQPQHF. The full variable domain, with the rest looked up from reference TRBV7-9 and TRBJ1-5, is DTGVSQNPRHKITKRGQNVTFRCDPISEHNRLYWYRQTLGQGPEFLTYFQNEAQLEKSRLLSDRFSAERPKGSFSTLEIQRTEQGDSAMYLCASSPGTGGYQPQHFGDGTRLSIL.